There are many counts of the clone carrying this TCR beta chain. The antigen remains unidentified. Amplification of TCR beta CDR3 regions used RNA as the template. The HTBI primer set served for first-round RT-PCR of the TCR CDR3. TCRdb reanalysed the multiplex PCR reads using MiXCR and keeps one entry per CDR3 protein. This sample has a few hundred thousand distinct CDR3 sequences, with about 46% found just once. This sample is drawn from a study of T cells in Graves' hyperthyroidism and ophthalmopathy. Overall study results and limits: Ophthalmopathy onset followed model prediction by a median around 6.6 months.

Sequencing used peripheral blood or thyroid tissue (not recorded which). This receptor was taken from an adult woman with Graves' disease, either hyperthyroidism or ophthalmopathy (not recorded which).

CDR3 protein: CSARDIGEVTEAFF. The CDR3 DNA is TGCAGTGCTAGAGATATAGGGGAGGTCACTGAAGCTTTCTTT. J is TRBJ1-1 and V is TRBV20-1; D is possibly TRBD1 (5 bases). Trimming shortened V by 0 bases and J by 4 bases, and 12 bases separated the two germline ends. The CDR3 covers 14 residues. Germline V gives CDR1 DFQATT, CDR2 SNEGSKA (reference sequence).